What follows is one T cell receptor beta chain and its context. Its binding antigen is unknown. No much larger clonotype is one base removed from it; base qualities were not supplied. Library method: 5' RACE. This sample was sequenced with an Illumina HiSeq 2500. The second PCR ran for roughly 7 to 11 cycles and used a J-beta primer mix along with a sample-barcoded 5' primer. A template-switch 5' adaptor carrying 12 random nucleotides introduced a unique molecular identifier onto each TCR beta cDNA molecule. Each sample yielded at least 2.5 million CDR3-containing paired-end reads. The Mint cDNA synthesis kit, primed by a TRBC-specific oligonucleotide, was used to synthesize first-strand cDNA from all RNA. After uracil-DNA glycosylase treatment, a first 18-cycle PCR used universal primers M1SS and BC2_uni_R on all cDNA. The study's own analysis went as follows. For normalization, 1 million high-quality reads, each with a distinct molecular identifier, were randomly selected from each sample. Reads with shared molecular identifiers were discarded instead of being binned into consensus sequences. MiTCR, set to a Q25 quality threshold and the strictest error-elimination algorithm, was used for CDR3 identification, clonotype clustering and error correction. Lower-bound total TCR beta diversity was estimated with a nonparametric unseen species model using Euler transformation. TCRdb reran the public reads through fastp at Q25 and MiXCR, keeping productive beta chains. Identical CDR3 protein sequences are pooled into one entry, listed with their most common genes and DNA. Clone size and V and J calls follow TCRdb, not the original study. The sample profile shows roughly 730,000 distinct CDR3 sequences; approximately 60% of them were found once. The ten largest clones add up to roughly 24% of the sample.

V and J are truncated by 5 bases and 2 bases respectively, leaving an intervening sequence of 25 bases. The germline V gene encodes CDR1 SGHTA and CDR2 FQGNSA. The CDR3 numbers 18 residues from cysteine through phenylalanine. Of all the DNA, just the CDR3 is kept, 54 bases in frame from base 1. These data come from a study of blood T cells in healthy people across ages (dated by TCRdb to about 2015). As for the study more broadly: In model experiments, template switching captured roughly one uniquely barcoded TCR beta cDNA molecule for every two T cells. Donors were grouped into four age groups: young (average 16 years), middle-aged (roughly 37), aged (roughly 67) and long-lived (less than 85). To avoid experimental bias, donors of different ages were randomly spread across the sequencing lanes. Two additional independent replicas of 1 million unique cDNA reads from the same blood draw were analyzed for two donors (one aged 18 to 30 and one aged 80 or older). The study measured age-related changes in TCR beta repertoire diversity using deep sequencing normalized with unique cDNA molecular identifiers.

Donors were 35 to 40 systemically healthy Caucasian individuals from Russia aged roughly 6 to 95 years. Ten milliliters of peripheral blood were drawn from each donor into EDTA-treated Vacutainer tubes. Ficoll-Paque density-gradient centrifugation was used to isolate PBMCs, with at least 7 million obtained per sample. Total RNA was extracted from PBMCs with Trizol reagent, with at least 6 micrograms obtained per sample. The percentages of naive CD45RAhigh/CD27high T cells were determined by flow cytometry on a PBMC aliquot from every donor. The study at large found these results: A strong correlation was found between observed TCR beta diversity and the percentage of naive T cells measured by flow cytometry. Compared with the aged group, the long-lived group had more naive CD4+ T cells, fewer expanded clones and increased TCR diversity, suggesting age selection. Because the CMV infection status of the donors was unknown, age-related changes in expanded clonotypes may potentially have been confounded. Observed TCR beta diversity per million T cells fell roughly linearly with age, and a significant reduction was already apparent by age roughly 40. Conclusive comparison of naive and antigen-experienced compartments was prevented by the profiling of bulk unsorted PBMCs. Estimates of total diversity based on one million sequenced T cells were considered lower bounds and underestimates.

This sequence originates from a man aged 35 to 55 in good health. Sequencing was carried out using blood. This chain is built from TRBV7-2 and TRBJ2-7, with the D assignment possibly TRBD1 or TRBD2, given 6 matching bases for each. The CDR3 protein sequence reads: CASSPRGAALADPYEQYF. The sequenced DNA: TGTGCCAGCAGCCCTAGGGGGGCAGCTCTTGCGGACCCCTACGAGCAGTACTTC.